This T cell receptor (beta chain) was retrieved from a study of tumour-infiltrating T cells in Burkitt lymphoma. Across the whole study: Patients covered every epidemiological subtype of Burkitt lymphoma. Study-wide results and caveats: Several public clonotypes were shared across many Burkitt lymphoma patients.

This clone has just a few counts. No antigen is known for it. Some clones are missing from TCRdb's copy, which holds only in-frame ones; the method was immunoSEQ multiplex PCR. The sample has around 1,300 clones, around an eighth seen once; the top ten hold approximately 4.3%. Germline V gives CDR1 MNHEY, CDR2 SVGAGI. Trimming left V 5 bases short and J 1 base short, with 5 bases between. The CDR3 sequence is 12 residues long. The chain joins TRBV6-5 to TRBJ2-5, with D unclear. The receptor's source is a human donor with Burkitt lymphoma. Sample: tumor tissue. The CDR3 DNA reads TGTGCCAGCAGTCCCCGCCAAGAGACCCAGTACTTC. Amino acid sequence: CASSPRQETQYF.